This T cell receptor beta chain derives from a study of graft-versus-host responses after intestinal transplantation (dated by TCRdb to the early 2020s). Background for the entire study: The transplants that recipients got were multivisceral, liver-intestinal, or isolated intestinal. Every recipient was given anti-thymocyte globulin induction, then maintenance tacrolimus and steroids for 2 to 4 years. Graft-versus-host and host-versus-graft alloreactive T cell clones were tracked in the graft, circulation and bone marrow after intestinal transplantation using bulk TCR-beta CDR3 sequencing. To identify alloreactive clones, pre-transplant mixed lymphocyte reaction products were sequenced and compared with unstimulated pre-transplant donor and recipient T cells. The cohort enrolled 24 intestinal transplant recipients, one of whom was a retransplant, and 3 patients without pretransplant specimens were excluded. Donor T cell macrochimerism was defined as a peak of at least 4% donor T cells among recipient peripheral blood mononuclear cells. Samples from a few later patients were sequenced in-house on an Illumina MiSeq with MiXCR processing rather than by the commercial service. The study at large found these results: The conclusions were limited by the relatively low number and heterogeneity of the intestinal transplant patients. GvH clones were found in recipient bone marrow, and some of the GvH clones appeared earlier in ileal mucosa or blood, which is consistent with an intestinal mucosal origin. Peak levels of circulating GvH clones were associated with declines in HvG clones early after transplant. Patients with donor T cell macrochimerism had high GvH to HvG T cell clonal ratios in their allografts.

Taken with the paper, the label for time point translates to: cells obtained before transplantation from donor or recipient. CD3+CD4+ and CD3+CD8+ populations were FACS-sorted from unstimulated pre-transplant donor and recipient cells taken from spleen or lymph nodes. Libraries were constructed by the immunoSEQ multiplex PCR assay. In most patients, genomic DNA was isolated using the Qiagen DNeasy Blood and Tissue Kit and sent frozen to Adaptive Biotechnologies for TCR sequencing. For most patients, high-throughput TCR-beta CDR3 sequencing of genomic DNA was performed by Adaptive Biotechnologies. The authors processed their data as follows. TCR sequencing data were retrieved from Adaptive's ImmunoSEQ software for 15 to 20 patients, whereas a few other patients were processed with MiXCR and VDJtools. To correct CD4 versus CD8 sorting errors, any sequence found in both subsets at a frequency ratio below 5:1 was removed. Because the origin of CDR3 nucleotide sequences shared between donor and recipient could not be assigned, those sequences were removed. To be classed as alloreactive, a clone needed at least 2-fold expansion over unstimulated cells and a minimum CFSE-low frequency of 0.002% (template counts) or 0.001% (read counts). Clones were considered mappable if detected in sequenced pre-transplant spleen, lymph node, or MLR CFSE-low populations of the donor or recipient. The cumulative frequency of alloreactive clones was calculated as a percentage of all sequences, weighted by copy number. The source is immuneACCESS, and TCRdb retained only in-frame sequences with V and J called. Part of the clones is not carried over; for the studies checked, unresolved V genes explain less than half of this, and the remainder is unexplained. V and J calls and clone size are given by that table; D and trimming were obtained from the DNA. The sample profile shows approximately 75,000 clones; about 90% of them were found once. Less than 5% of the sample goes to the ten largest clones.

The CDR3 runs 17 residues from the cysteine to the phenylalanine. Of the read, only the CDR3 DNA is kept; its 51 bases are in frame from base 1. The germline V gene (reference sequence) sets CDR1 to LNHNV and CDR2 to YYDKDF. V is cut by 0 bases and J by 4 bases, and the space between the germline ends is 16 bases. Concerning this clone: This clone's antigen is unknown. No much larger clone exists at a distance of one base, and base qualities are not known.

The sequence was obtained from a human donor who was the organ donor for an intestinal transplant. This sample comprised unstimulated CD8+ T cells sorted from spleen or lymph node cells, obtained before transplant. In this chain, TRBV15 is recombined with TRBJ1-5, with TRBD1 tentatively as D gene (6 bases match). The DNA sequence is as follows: TGTGCCACCAGCAGAGATAAATGGGACACCCTTAATCAGCCCCAGCATTTT. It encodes CATSRDKWDTLNQPQHF.